A selection of T cell receptor beta chains follows, all from one sample in a study of blood T cell repertoires in COVID-19. The repertoire was sequenced with immunoSEQ multiplex PCR; TCRdb's copy has only in-frame clones and lacks some. The table has about 300,000 clones, around 89% seen once; the top ten hold under 8%. The sequencing sample was made of peripheral blood. These receptors were collected from a woman under 40 who had recovered from COVID-19. Both conserved end residues are part of each CDR3. Part of the rows lack a size; the others show once, few, many or a class for expanded clones.

TRBV30,.,TRBJ2-7,CAWSRDSYEQYF
TRBV7-2,.,TRBJ1-2,CASSSPGQPNYGYTF
TRBV5-4,.,TRBJ2-5,CASSQPTGETQYF
TRBV11-3,few,TRBJ2-2,CASSAGGRTGELFF
TRBV28,.,TRBJ2-1,CASSFPNTGTSGHYEQFF
TRBV27,.,TRBJ2-1,CASTIWKAGGPSEQFF
TRBV28,.,TRBJ1-5,CASSRAGAANQPQHF
TRBV19,.,TRBJ1-2,CASSIVEGAPLTF
TRBV19,.,TRBJ2-5,CASSTGQQETQYF
TRBV5-5,.,TRBJ2-4,CASRWTEKNIQYF
TRBV28,.,TRBJ1-4,CATTYNEKLFF